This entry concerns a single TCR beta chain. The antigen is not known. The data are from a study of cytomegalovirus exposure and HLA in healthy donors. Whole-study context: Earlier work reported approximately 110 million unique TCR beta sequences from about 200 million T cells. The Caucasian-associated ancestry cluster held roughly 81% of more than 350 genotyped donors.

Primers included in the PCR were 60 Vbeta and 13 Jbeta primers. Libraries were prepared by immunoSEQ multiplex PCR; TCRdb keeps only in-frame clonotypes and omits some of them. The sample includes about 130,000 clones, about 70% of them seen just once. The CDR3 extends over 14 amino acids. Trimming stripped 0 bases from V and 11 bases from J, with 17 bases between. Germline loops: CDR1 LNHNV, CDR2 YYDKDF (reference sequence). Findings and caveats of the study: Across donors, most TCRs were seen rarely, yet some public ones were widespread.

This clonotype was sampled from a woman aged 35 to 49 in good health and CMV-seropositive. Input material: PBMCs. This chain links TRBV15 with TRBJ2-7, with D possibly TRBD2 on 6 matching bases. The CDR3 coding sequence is TGTGCCACCAGCAGAGAACGGTCCGGGAGCAAGGAGTACTTC. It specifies CATSRERSGSKEYF.